This TCR beta chain comes out of a study of blood T cell repertoires in COVID-19. Turning to the study itself: Acute and convalescent COVID-19 specimens originated in the United States, Italy and Spain. T cells, B-cell-depleted T cells, or PBMCs supplied cDNA or gDNA.

Under the authors' procedure: Quantification of nucleated cells was approximated via reference gene primer amplification. Using immunoSEQ multiplex PCR, the repertoire was profiled, and TCRdb retains in-frame clones only, with some absent. D and trimming were read from the DNA, whereas the V and J calls and clone size are those reported in that table. This table has 200,000 to 300,000 clones, around four fifths appearing once. Sequencing used peripheral blood. The source of this sequence is an older woman with acute or convalescent COVID-19.

This CDR3 is CASSTRGQEPYNEQFF. CDR3 DNA: TGTGCCAGCAGCACAAGGGGACAGGAGCCCTACAATGAGCAGTTCTTC. The V call is TRBV21-1, the J call TRBJ2-1; TRBD1 is taken as the D call from the table, unchecked against the DNA. TRBV21-1 is reported as a pseudogene. CDR3 length: 16 residues.